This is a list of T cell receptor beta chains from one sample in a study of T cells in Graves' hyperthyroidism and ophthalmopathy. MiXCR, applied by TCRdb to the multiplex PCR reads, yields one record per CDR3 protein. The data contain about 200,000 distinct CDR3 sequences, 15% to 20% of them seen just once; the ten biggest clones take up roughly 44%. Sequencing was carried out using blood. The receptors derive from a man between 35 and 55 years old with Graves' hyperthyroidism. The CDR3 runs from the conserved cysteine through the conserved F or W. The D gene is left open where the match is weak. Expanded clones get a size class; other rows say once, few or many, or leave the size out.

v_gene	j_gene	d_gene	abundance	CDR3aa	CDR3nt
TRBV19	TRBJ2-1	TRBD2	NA	CASTPTSGEFYNEQFF	TGTGCCAGTACCCCGACTAGCGGGGAATTCTACAATGAGCAGTTCTTC
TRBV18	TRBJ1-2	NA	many	CASSPDGNYGYTF	TGTGCCAGCTCACCGGACGGTAACTATGGCTACACCTTC
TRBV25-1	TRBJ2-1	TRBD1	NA	CASSDRDRGDNEQFF	TGTGCCAGCAGTGACCGGGACAGGGGGGACAATGAGCAGTTCTTC
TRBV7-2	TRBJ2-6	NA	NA	CASSLVGGIGAGANVLTF	TGTGCCAGCAGCTTAGTTGGCGGGATTGGAGCTGGGGCCAACGTCCTGACTTTC
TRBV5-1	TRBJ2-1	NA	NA	CASSLTPSSLRYNEQFF	TGCGCCAGCAGCTTGACACCTAGCAGCCTCCGGTACAATGAGCAGTTCTTC
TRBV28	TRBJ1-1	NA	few	CASSIAGTMNTEAFF	TGTGCCAGCAGTATTGCCGGGACTATGAACACTGAAGCTTTCTTT
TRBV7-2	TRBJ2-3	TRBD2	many	CASSRTSGGASADTQYF	TGTGCCAGCAGCCGGACTAGCGGGGGGGCCTCGGCAGATACGCAGTATTTT
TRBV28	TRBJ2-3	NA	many	CASSLRRDSGGNTDTQYF	TGTGCCAGCAGTTTACGCCGGGACTCAGGAGGGAACACAGATACGCAGTATTTT
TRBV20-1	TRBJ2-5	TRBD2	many	CSAGGARETQYF	TGCAGTGCCGGGGGGGCCAGGGAGACCCAGTACTTC
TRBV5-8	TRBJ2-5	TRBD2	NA	CASSPLLASQETQYF	TGTGCCAGCAGCCCGCTACTAGCGAGCCAAGAGACCCAGTACTTC
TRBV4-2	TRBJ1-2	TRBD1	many	CASSQWRGQGGDYGYTF	TGTGCCAGCAGCCAATGGCGGGGACAGGGGGGTGACTATGGCTACACCTTC
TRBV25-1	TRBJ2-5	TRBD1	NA	CASSRPTGEETQYF	TGTGCCAGCAGTAGACCTACAGGGGAAGAGACCCAGTACTTC
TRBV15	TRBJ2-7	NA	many	CATSRVGEAYEQYF	TGTGCCACCAGCAGAGTTGGGGAAGCCTACGAGCAGTACTTC
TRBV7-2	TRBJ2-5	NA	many	CASSLGQPGGETQYF	TGTGCCAGCAGCTTAGGACAGCCCGGAGGGGAGACCCAGTACTTC
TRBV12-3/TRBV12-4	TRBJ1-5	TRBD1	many	CASSSGGGGQPQHF	TGTGCCAGCAGTTCAGGGGGCGGAGGTCAGCCCCAGCATTTT
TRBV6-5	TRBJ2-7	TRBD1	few	CASSYPGQKGEQYF	TGTGCCAGCAGTTACCCGGGACAGAAAGGCGAGCAGTACTTC
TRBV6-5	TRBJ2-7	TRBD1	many	CASSYNLGQVNTYEQYF	TGTGCCAGCAGTTACAACCTAGGACAGGTGAACACCTACGAGCAGTACTTC
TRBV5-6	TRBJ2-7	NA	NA	CASSGDTSYEQYF	TGTGCCAGCAGTGGGGACACGTCCTACGAGCAGTACTTC
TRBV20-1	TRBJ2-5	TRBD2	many	CSAPPLAGVEETQYF	TGCAGTGCCCCACCTCTAGCGGGGGTCGAGGAGACCCAGTACTTC
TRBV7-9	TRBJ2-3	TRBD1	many	CASSSLGGQGARTDTQYF	TGTGCCAGCAGCTCCCTGGGGGGACAGGGGGCGCGCACAGATACGCAGTATTTT
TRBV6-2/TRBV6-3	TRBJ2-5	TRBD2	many	CASSFAAGGQETQYF	TGTGCCAGCAGTTTTGCGGCGGGGGGCCAGGAGACCCAGTACTTC
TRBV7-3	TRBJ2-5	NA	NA	CASSLTTGRGETQYF	TGTGCCAGCAGCTTAACCACAGGGAGAGGCGAGACCCAGTACTTC
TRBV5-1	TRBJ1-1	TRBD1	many	CASSLDGGTGDTEAFF	TGCGCCAGCAGCTTGGATGGCGGGACAGGGGATACTGAAGCTTTCTTT
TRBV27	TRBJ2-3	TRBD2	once	CASSFNFAGGQDTQYF	TGTGCCAGCAGTTTTAACTTCGCGGGGGGGCAAGATACGCAGTATTTT